What follows is one T cell receptor beta chain and its context. The antigen is not known. Repertoires were generated with immunoSEQ multiplex PCR, while TCRdb's copy carries only in-frame clones and drops some. The sample yields fewer than 85,000 clones, 80% to 90% seen once. Time point denoted: blood 4 weeks post-SBRT, at nephrectomy. Treatment indicated: 15 Gy SBRT to primary tumor, nephrectomy 4 weeks later. Nephrectomy followed 15 Gy stereotactic body radiation by 4 weeks. The data were taken from a study of radiation and T cells in renal cell carcinoma. Deletions cut 0 bases from V and 2 bases from J, with 9 bases between. CDR3 length: 16 residues. Looked up from germline, CDR1 is SGDLS and CDR2 is YYNGEE. Study-wide findings and caveats: Baseline intratumoral clonotype presence is unknown without pretreatment biopsies.

The chain joins TRBV9 to TRBJ2-6, with D unresolved. The receptor comes from a woman between 65 and 79 years old with renal cell carcinoma. The sequenced sample was blood, obtained from a patient whose treatment included radiotherapy and nephrectomy. The CDR3 DNA is TGTGCCAGCAGCGTAGGAGGCGGTCCTGGGGCCAACGTCCTGACTTTC. Protein product: CASSVGGGPGANVLTF.